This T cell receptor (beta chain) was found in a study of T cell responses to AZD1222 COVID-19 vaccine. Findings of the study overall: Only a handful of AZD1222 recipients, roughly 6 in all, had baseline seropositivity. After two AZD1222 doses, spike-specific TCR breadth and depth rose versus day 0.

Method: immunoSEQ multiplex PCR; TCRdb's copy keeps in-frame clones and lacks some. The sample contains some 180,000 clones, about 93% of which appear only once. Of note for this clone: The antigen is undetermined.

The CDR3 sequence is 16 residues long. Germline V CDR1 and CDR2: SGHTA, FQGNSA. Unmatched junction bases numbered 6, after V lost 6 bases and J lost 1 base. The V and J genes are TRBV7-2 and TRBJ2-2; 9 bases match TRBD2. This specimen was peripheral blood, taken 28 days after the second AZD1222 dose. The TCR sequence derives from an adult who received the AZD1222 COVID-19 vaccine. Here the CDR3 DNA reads TGTGCCAGCAGTAGAGCGGGGGGATGGAACACCGGGGAGCTGTTTTTT. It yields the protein CASSRAGGWNTGELFF.